Following are 14 T cell receptor beta chains from one sample sequenced in a study of blood T cell repertoires in COVID-19. The assay was immunoSEQ multiplex PCR, and TCRdb's table has in-frame clones only and misses some. Here the sample spans 350,000 or so clones, around 90% being singletons. Sequencing input: peripheral blood. The source is a man younger than 35 with active or convalescent COVID-19.

The chain recombines TRBV14 with TRBJ2-4, with D possibly being TRBD1 (5 bases). V lost 1 base and J lost 0, with 16 bases in between. This CDR3 contains 18 residues. Germline CDR1 is SGHDN and CDR2 is FVKESK. Here the CDR3 reads CASSQGQTFNLAKNIQYF. CDR3 nucleotide sequence: TGTGCCAGCAGCCAAGGACAGACTTTCAACCTAGCCAAAAACATTCAGTACTTC.

The V call is TRBV3-1 (or the pseudogene TRBV3-2), the J call TRBJ1-1; D might be TRBD1 (5 bases). This CDR3 region has 14 residues. Germline V gives CDR1 LGHDT, CDR2 YNNKEL (reference sequence). Trimming cost V 3 bases and J 7 bases, with 15 bases left between them. DNA for the CDR3: TGTGCCAGCAGCCACCAAGATGGGGCCGGTGAAGCTTTCTTT. This gives the protein CASSHQDGAGEAFF.

The chain carries TRBV5-6 and TRBJ2-7; 9 bases are a match to TRBD2. Germline loops: CDR1 SGHDT, CDR2 YYEEEE. The ends lost 4 bases at V and 0 bases at J; junction bases unmatched: 8. This CDR3 comprises 16 residues. CDR3: CASSPLAGVFSYEQYF. The CDR3 region has the DNA TGTGCCAGCAGCCCTTTAGCGGGAGTGTTCTCCTACGAGCAGTACTTC.

The rearrangement uses TRBV10-3 and TRBJ1-1; perhaps TRBD1 as D (5 bases). This CDR3 is built from 14 residues. CDR1 is ENHRY and CDR2 is SYGVKD in the germline V gene. Trimming cost V 8 bases and J 0 bases, with 13 bases left between them. The CDR3 DNA reads TGTGCCATCCGCCAGGGATTGATGAACACTGAAGCTTTCTTT. Protein: CAIRQGLMNTEAFF.

V and J are TRBV7-3 and TRBJ1-3; D unclear. The CDR3 runs to 16 residues. Germline CDR1 and CDR2: SGHTA and FQGTGA. V lost 0 bases and J lost 2, with 11 bases in between. The CDR3: CASSLTLQLAGNTIYF. CDR3 nucleotide sequence: TGTGCCAGCAGCTTAACGTTACAGTTAGCTGGAAACACCATATATTTT. The full variable domain, its missing parts supplied by reference TRBV7-3 and TRBJ1-3, is GAGVSQTPSNKVTEKGKYVELRCDPISGHTALYWYRQSLGQGPEFLIYFQGTGAADDSGLPNDRFFAVRPEGSVSTLKIQRTERGDSAVYLCASSLTLQLAGNTIYFGEGSWLTVV.

The CDR3 coding sequence is TGTGCCAGTAGTATAGATTCTAGCTCCTACAATGAGCAGTTCTTC. Its protein product is CASSIDSSSYNEQFF. The chain is built from TRBV19 and TRBJ2-1; no definite D call. The CDR3 runs to 15 residues. Per the germline V gene, CDR1 is LNHDA and CDR2 is SQIVND (reference sequence). The V end lost 0 bases, the J end lost 0 bases, and 6 bases lay between the germline ends.

V usage is TRBV4-3 and J usage is TRBJ2-7; tentative D call: TRBD1 (6 bases). With 1 base removed from V and 2 bases from J, the gap between germline ends came to 15 bases. Per germline, CDR1 LGHNA and CDR2 YSLEER. This CDR3 has 16 residues. CDR3 residues: CASSQGGARGAYEQYF. The CDR3 DNA reads as TGCGCCAGCAGCCAAGGGGGAGCCAGGGGCGCCTACGAGCAGTACTTC.

The V and J genes are TRBV4-3 and TRBJ1-4, with a weak D call TRBD1 (5 bases). Trimming cost V 0 bases and J 3 bases, with 11 bases left between them. In germline, CDR1 is LGHNA, CDR2 YSLEER. CDR3 length: 16 residues. The CDR3 loop reads CASSQDGQGPNEKLFF. CDR3 DNA sequence: TGCGCCAGCAGCCAAGATGGGCAGGGCCCTAATGAAAAACTGTTTTTT.

The chain couples TRBV7-2 to TRBJ2-1; tentative D call: TRBD2 (6 bases). There are 15 residues in the CDR3. Germline CDR1 and CDR2: SGHTA and FQGNSA. Trimming left V 1 base short and J 1 base short, with 8 bases between. CDR3 DNA: TGTGCCAGCAGCTTAGGTCGGGAGTCCTACAATGAGCAGTTCTTC. This encodes CASSLGRESYNEQFF.

The rearrangement joins TRBV11-3 to TRBJ2-1; TRBD1 matches at 7 bases. CDR3 length: 15 residues. Germline CDR1 and CDR2: SGHNT and YENEEA. V lost 5 bases to trimming and J lost 1 base; unmatched junction nucleotides: 5. The CDR3 region is CASSPTGESYNEQFF. In DNA form, the CDR3 reads TGTGCCAGCAGCCCAACAGGGGAATCCTACAATGAGCAGTTCTTC.

The V and J genes are TRBV28 and TRBJ2-3, with 7 positions matching TRBD2. Germline-derived CDR1 and CDR2 are MDHEN and SYDVKM. This CDR3 is built from 15 residues. Trimming cost V 6 bases and J 0 bases; bases outside gene matches: 6. The chain's CDR3 is CASSWGGLSTDTQYF. Written as DNA, the CDR3 is TGTGCCAGCAGCTGGGGGGGACTGAGCACAGATACGCAGTATTTT.

The chain has TRBV7-9 and TRBJ1-2, with a weak D call TRBD1 (5 bases). V dropped 5 bases and J dropped 0 bases, with 16 bases sitting between them. The CDR3 is made up of 16 amino acids. CDR1 is SEHNR, CDR2 FQNEAQ, per germline (reference sequence). CDR3 nucleotide sequence: TGTGCCAGCAGCGCTTTGCAGGGAATCCCTAACTATGGCTACACCTTC. As protein: CASSALQGIPNYGYTF.

The chain recombines TRBV6-5 with TRBJ2-5; 8 bases agree with TRBD2. CDR1 and CDR2 from the germline V gene are MNHEY and SVGAGI. The CDR3 runs 13 residues. The V gene end was trimmed by 10 bases and the J gene end by 3 bases; junction bases not matched to a gene: 7. The CDR3 bases are TGTGCCACCCGGGGGGGAACCGAAGAGACCCAGTACTTC. Its protein product is CATRGGTEETQYF.

As to this clone: The same CDR3 can be traced to other DNA sequences in this sample. The rearrangement links TRBV7-2 to TRBJ1-5, with 8 nucleotides matching TRBD1. The germline V gene has CDR1 SGHTA and CDR2 FQGNSA. This CDR3 has 14 amino acids. V gave up 1 base and J gave up 7 bases; unmatched junction bases: 3. CDR3 sequence: CASSLDTGGQPQHF. The CDR3 DNA follows: TGTGCCAGCAGCTTAGATACAGGGGGGCAGCCCCAGCATTTT.